This TCR beta chain was recovered during a study of CD8 T cells in ankylosing spondylitis. Study-wide results and limits: Ankylosing spondylitis blood seemed to carry a telltale TCR beta motif made of roughly eight highly homologous variants. Previously reported in reactive arthritis synovial fluid and blood were some of the motif variants. With a CD8+ phenotype, disease-linked clones were relatively rare in peripheral blood. Reported data indicate significant enrichment of disease-linked clones within matched ankylosing spondylitis synovial fluid.

With molecular barcodes, quantitative 5'-RACE was used to make the TCR beta libraries. One entry per CDR3 protein results from TCRdb running MiXCR on the 5' RACE reads. The repertoire holds tens of thousands of distinct CDR3 sequences, roughly 9% seen once, with about 30% in the top ten. This clonotype appeared many times. The antigen is undetermined. V shed 1 base and J 0 bases; nucleotides not matched to a gene: 13. This CDR3 contains 19 residues. CDR1 SGHDT and CDR2 YYEEEE come from the germline V gene. The sequenced material came from blood, either unsorted or a sorted T cell fraction (not recorded which). The sequence derives from a male donor with ankylosing spondylitis. The chain joins TRBV5-6 to TRBJ2-1; TRBD1 matches 7 bases. CDR3 sequence (DNA): TGTGCCAGCAGCTTGCCAGGGGGTTCGTCTTGGTTCTCCTACAATGAGCAGTTCTTC. Amino acid sequence: CASSLPGGSSWFSYNEQFF.